One sample yielded the 17 T cell receptor beta chains listed below, sequenced in a study of blood T cell repertoires in COVID-19. Assay: immunoSEQ multiplex PCR; the TCRdb copy retains only in-frame clones and omits some. The sample consists of 210,000 or so clones, around 86% of them appearing once. Sample: peripheral blood. The receptors were sampled from a man between 40 and 49 years old with acute or convalescent COVID-19.

The rearrangement joins TRBV5-1 to TRBJ2-2; 10 bases align to TRBD1. Germline V gives CDR1 SGHRS, CDR2 YFSETQ. The CDR3 runs 15 residues. Trimming at V came to 4 bases and at J to 4 bases, leaving 4 bases not matched to a gene. The DNA of the CDR3 is TGCGCCAGCAGCCCGGGGACAGGGGTCACCGGGGAGCTGTTTTTT. Translation gives CASSPGTGVTGELFF.

In DNA, the CDR3 is TGCGCCAGCAGCTTGGGGCCTACCGGGAACACCATATATTTT. Translating gives CASSLGPTGNTIYF. This sequence joins TRBV5-1 and TRBJ1-3, with D uncertain. Between the trimmed V and J ends, which lost 0 bases and 7 bases, there was a span of 11 bases. There are 14 residues in the CDR3. Germline CDR1 reads SGHRS; CDR2 reads YFSETQ.

As DNA, the CDR3 is TGTGCCAGTAGTCCGATGGACTGGGACACTGAAGCTTTCTTT. This codes for CASSPMDWDTEAFF. The chain links TRBV19 to TRBJ1-1; D gene unclear. With 5 bases removed from V and 3 bases from J, the gap between germline ends came to 13 bases. CDR1 is LNHDA and CDR2 is SQIVND in the germline V gene (reference sequence). The CDR3 consists of 14 residues. The variable domain in full, completed from reference TRBV19 and TRBJ1-1, reads DGGITQSPKYLFRKEGQNVTLSCEQNLNHDAMYWYRQDPGQGLRLIYYSQIVNDFQKGDIAEGYSVSREKKESFPLTVTSAQKNPTAFYLCASSPMDWDTEAFFGQGTRLTVV.

J is TRBJ2-5 and V is TRBV30, with 7 bases aligning to TRBD2. Unmatched junction bases numbered 8, after V lost 2 bases and J lost 5 bases. In germline, CDR1 is GTSNPN, CDR2 SVGIG (reference sequence). CDR3 length: 14 residues. The CDR3 loop reads CAWSLGMGGETQYF. CDR3 sequence (DNA): TGTGCCTGGAGTCTCGGAATGGGGGGGGAGACCCAGTACTTC.

V gene TRBV5-1 combines with J gene TRBJ1-4; 10 bases agree with TRBD1. The V and J ends lost 4 bases and 7 bases, in that order; junction bases with no gene match: 7. The germline V gene has CDR1 SGHRS and CDR2 YFSETQ. The CDR3 is 15 amino acids. The CDR3 reads CASSGGQGKGEKLFF. CDR3 nucleotides: TGCGCCAGCAGCGGGGGACAGGGGAAGGGTGAAAAACTGTTTTTT.

The chain links TRBV2 to TRBJ2-7, with 7 bases identical to TRBD1. J lost 2 bases, V lost 6 bases, and 4 bases had no gene match. The CDR3 covers 13 residues. Germline assignment: CDR1 SNHLY and CDR2 FYNNEI. CDR3 bases: TGTGCCAGCAGCGACGACAGGGCCTACGAGCAGTACTTC. This gives the protein CASSDDRAYEQYF.

The chain couples TRBV9 to TRBJ1-1; no clear D gene. The CDR3 totals 14 residues. In germline, CDR1 is SGDLS, CDR2 YYNGEE. Trimming cost V 4 bases and J 0 bases, with 10 bases left between them. CDR3 in DNA: TGTGCCAGCAGCTCGACATATCTGAACACTGAAGCTTTCTTT. Encoded protein: CASSSTYLNTEAFF.

The chain joins TRBV6-2 or TRBV6-3 to TRBJ2-3, with 14 bases fitting TRBD2. Germline-derived CDR1 and CDR2 are MNHEY and SVGEGT. Germline trimming cut 2 bases from V and 0 bases from J; bases unmatched to any gene: 13. CDR3 length: 21 residues. The CDR3 DNA sequence: TGTGCCAGCAGTTACGACTGGACTAGCGGGGGGCCAAGACCTAGCACAGATACGCAGTATTTT. This codes for CASSYDWTSGGPRPSTDTQYF.

This chain joins TRBV4-2 and TRBJ2-7; D possibly corresponds to TRBD2 (7 bases). V lost 4 bases and J 7 bases, leaving 17 bases between the germline ends. This CDR3 is built from 14 residues. Per germline, CDR1 LGHNA and CDR2 YNFKEQ. CDR3: CASSPLAGALEQYF. The DNA of the CDR3 is TGTGCCAGCAGCCCCCTTGCGGGGGCCTTAGAGCAGTACTTC.

This clone was counted a single time. The chain carries TRBV6-5 and TRBJ1-5; D unresolved. CDR1 and CDR2 (germline): MNHEY, SVGAGI. Trimming took 8 bases from V and 0 from J, leaving 14 bases between them. There are 15 residues in the CDR3. The CDR3 protein is CASASVRYSNQPQHF. The CDR3, as DNA: TGTGCCAGCGCCTCGGTCAGGTATAGCAATCAGCCCCAGCATTTT.

The J gene is TRBJ1-5, the V gene TRBV6-5, with TRBD1 as a possible D gene (6 bases). Trimming pared 2 bases from V and 5 bases from J, leaving 10 bases between. The germline V gene has CDR1 MNHEY and CDR2 SVGAGI. This CDR3 has 14 residues. The CDR3 loop is CASSYAGDYQPQHF. CDR3 DNA sequence: TGTGCCAGCAGTTACGCAGGGGATTATCAGCCCCAGCATTTT.

V gene TRBV5-1 combines with J gene TRBJ2-7; 7 nucleotides align to TRBD1. Germline V gene data show CDR1 as SGHRS and CDR2 as YFSETQ. V lost 4 bases and J lost 0; bases outside the gene matches: 4. The CDR3 runs 14 residues. CDR3 DNA: TGCGCCAGCAGCCCGGACAGGAGCTCCTACGAGCAGTACTTC. Translated, it gives CASSPDRSSYEQYF.

Concerning this clone: Other DNA sequences from this sample encode an identical CDR3 as well. V and J are TRBV5-4 and TRBJ2-2, with 9 positions matching TRBD1. This CDR3 is built from 16 residues. The germline CDR1 and CDR2 sequences are SGHNT and YYREEE (reference sequence). V gave up 4 bases and J gave up 4 bases; unmatched junction bases: 8. CDR3 DNA: TGTGCCAGCAGCCAGACAGGGGGAGGGGGCACCGGGGAGCTGTTTTTT. It codes for CASSQTGGGGTGELFF.

J is TRBJ2-2 and V is TRBV30; possible D gene TRBD2, 7 bases. This CDR3 is built from 15 residues. Germline CDR1 reads GTSNPN; CDR2 reads SVGIG (reference sequence). V was cut by 3 bases and J by 0 bases, with 11 bases left in between. The CDR3 reads CAWSLGGANTGELFF. Written as DNA, the CDR3 is TGTGCCTGGAGCCTAGGGGGGGCGAACACCGGGGAGCTGTTTTTT.

The chain employs TRBV18 and TRBJ2-2; TRBD1 matches 7 bases. V shed 3 bases, J shed 4 bases, and the junction held 8 bases outside the gene matches. There are 16 residues in the CDR3. Germline V gene data show CDR1 as KGHSH and CDR2 as LQKENI. The CDR3 DNA reads as TGTGCCAGCTCACCGACTTTGACAGGGCGCACCGGGGAGCTGTTTTTT. It specifies CASSPTLTGRTGELFF.

The J gene is TRBJ1-3, the V gene TRBV5-1; 7 bases line up with TRBD1. V was clipped by 4 bases and J by 6 bases; unmatched bases: 7. Germline V gene sequence: CDR1 SGHRS, CDR2 YFSETQ. The CDR3 consists of 14 residues. CDR3 sequence reads: CASSPGTDLNTIYF. In nucleotides, the CDR3 is TGCGCCAGCAGCCCAGGGACAGACTTAAACACCATATATTTT.

J is TRBJ2-3 and V is TRBV5-1; 12 bases map to TRBD2. V lost 0 bases, J lost 11 bases, and 10 bases stayed unmatched. CDR1 is SGHRS, CDR2 YFSETQ, per germline. This CDR3 spans 16 amino acids. The CDR3 region is CASSLEPRELAGGQYF. The CDR3 DNA follows: TGCGCCAGCAGCTTGGAACCCCGAGAACTAGCGGGGGGGCAGTATTTT.